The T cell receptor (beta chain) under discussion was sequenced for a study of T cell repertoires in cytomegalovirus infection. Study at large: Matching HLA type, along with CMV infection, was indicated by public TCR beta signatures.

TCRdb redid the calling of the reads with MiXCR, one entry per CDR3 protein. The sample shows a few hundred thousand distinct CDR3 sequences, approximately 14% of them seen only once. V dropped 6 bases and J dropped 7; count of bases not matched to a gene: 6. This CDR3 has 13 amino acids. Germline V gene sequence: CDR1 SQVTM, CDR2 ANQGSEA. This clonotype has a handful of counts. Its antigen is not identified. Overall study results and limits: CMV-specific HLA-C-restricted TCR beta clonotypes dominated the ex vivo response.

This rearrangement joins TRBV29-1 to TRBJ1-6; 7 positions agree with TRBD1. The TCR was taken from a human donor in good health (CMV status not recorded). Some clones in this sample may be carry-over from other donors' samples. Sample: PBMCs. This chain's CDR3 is CSVRTGGNSPLHF. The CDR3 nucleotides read TGCAGCGTAAGGACAGGTGGGAATTCACCCCTCCACTTT.